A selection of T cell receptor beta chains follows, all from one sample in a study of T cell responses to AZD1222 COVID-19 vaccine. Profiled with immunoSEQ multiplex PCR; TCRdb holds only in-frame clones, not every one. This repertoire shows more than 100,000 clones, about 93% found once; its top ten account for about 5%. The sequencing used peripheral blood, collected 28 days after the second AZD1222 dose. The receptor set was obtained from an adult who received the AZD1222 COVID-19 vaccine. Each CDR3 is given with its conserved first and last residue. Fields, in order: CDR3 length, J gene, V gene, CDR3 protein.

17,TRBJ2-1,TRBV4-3,CASSQDRGTDRGNEQFF
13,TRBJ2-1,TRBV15,CATSRGESDEQFF
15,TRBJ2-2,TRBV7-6,CASSYGTVLSGELFF
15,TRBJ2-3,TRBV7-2,CASSFGRLSTDTQYF
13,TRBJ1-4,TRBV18,CASSPGVNEKLFF
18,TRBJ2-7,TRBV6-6,CASSPWTSGVIVLCEQYF
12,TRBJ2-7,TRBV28,CASRTDRDEQYF
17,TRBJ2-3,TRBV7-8,CASSTQGTRPSTDTQYF
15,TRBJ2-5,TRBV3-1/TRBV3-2,CASSQDSRVSRTQYF
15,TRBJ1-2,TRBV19,CASSMGTATDYGYTF
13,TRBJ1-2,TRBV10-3,CAISEVDTHGYTF
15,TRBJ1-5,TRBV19,CASQRTQYSNQPQHF
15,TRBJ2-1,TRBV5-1,CASSLVVGLNNEQFF
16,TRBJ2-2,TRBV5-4,CASSTLAGGDTGELFF
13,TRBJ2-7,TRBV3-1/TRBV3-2,CASSQNGEGEQYF
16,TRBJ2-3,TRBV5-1,CASSLPSGSRTDTQYF